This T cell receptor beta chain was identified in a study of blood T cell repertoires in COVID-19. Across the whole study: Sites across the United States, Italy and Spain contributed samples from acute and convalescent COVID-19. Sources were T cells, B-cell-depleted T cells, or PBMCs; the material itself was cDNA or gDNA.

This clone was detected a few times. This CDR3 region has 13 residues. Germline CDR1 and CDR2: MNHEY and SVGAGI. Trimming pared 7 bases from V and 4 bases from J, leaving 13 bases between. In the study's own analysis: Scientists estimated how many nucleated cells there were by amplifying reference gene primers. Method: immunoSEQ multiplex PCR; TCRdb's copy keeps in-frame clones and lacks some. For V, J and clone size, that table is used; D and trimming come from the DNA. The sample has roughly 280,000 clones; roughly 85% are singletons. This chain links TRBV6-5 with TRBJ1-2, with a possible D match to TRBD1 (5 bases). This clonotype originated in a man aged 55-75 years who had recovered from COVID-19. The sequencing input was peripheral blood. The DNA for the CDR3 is TGTGCCAGCAATCTTGACAGATTCTATGGCTACACCTTC. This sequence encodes CASNLDRFYGYTF.